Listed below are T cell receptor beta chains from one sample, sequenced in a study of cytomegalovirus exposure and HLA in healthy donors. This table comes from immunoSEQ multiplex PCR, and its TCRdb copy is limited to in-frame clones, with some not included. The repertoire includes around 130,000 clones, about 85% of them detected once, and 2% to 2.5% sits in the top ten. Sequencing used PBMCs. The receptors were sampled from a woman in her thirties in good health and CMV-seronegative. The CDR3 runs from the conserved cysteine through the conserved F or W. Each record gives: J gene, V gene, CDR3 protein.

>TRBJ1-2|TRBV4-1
CASSQDRPGHLNYGYTF
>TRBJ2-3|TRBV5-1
CASKRDFTDTQYF
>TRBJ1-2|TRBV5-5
CASSLTGAQDGYTF
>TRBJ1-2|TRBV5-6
CASSSGGDPTF
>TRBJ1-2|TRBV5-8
CASSRGGLDGYTF
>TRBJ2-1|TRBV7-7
CASSFGLAEHNEQFF
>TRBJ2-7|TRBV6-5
CASSSPGGFEQYF
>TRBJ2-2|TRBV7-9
CASSLALDTGELFF
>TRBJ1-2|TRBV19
CASSAPRRRYGYTF
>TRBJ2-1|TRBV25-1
CASSESPGGWGLNNEQFF
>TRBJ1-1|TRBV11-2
CASSLWAGANTEAFF
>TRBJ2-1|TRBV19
CASSIRGSLRGSSYNEQFF
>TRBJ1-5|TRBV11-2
CASSFLNQPQHF
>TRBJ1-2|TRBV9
CASREGQGANYGYTF
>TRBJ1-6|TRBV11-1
CASSLENAGVSPLHF
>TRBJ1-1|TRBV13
CASSGGTGKPEAFF
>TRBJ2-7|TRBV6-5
CASSYGQGNYEQYF
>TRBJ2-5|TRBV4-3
CASSPGRLAGVQETQYF
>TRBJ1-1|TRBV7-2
CASSLDRREAFF
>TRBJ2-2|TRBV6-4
CASSDVAGNTGELFF
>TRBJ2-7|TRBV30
CAWSPGLVNEQYF
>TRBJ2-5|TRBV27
CASSLKTGGRGETQYF
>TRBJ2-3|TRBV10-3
CAISGPGTGGGTDTQYF
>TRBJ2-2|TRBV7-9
CASSLTGFTGELFF
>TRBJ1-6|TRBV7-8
CASSLPGSPLHF
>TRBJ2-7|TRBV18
CASSRGVYEQYF
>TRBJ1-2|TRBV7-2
CASSLAGSEATLWGYTF
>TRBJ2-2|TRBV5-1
CASSLLGQGATGELFF
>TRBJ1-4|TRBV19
CATQGQGASNEKLFF
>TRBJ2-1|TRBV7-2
CASSFRGGADEQFF
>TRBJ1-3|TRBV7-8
CASSLLGTTKPGNTIYF
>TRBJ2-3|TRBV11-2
CASSPRDSSIDTQYF
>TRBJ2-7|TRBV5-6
CASSPGDSDYEQYF
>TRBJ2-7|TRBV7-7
CASSLAQGEYEQYF
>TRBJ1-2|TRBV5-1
CAALGPGGGYTF
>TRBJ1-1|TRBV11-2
CASSSPGGGTEAFF
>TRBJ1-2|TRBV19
CATQDRGYTF
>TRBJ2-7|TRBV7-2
CASSLKQGRHEQYF
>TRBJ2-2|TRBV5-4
CASSSEPNTGELFF
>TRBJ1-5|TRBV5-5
CASSLRGSQPQHF